This passage covers 11 T cell receptor beta chains from one sample sequenced in a study of blood T cell repertoires in COVID-19. Only in-frame clones appear in the TCRdb table, and some are missing; sequencing was by immunoSEQ multiplex PCR. This table holds 200,000 to 250,000 clones, approximately 86% found once. Specimen: peripheral blood. These receptors were collected from a woman in her 50s with COVID-19, enrolled during active disease.

J is TRBJ1-2 and V is TRBV12-5; a weak D match, TRBD1 (5 bases). Germline CDR1 and CDR2: LGHNT and FRNRAP. The V and J ends lost 5 bases and 3 bases respectively, with 13 bases between them. This CDR3 spans 14 amino acids. The CDR3 DNA is TGTGCTAGTGGTAGGACCTCGGGGGACTATGGCTACACCTTC. Translated: CASGRTSGDYGYTF.

The genes are TRBV30 and TRBJ2-3; 10 bases align to TRBD2. V trimming: 4 bases; J trimming: 0 bases; junction bases outside the gene matches: 4. This CDR3 has 15 residues. Looked up from germline, CDR1 is GTSNPN and CDR2 is SVGIG (reference sequence). CDR3 sequence: CAWNTLAGSTDTQYF. The CDR3 DNA reads TGTGCCTGGAACACACTAGCGGGGAGCACAGATACGCAGTATTTT.

This CDR3 reads CASSPHLGQNTEAFF. In nucleotides, the CDR3 is TGTGCCAGCAGCCCTCACCTGGGACAGAACACTGAAGCTTTCTTT. The chain is built from TRBV14 and TRBJ1-1, with a possible D match to TRBD1 (6 bases). V was cut by 4 bases and J by 1 base, with 13 bases left in between. Germline V lookup: CDR1 SGHDN, CDR2 FVKESK. The CDR3 loop spans 15 amino acids. The full variable domain, with the rest looked up from reference TRBV14 and TRBJ1-1, is EAGVTQFPSHSVIEKGQTVTLRCDPISGHDNLYWYRRVMGKEIKFLLHFVKESKQDESGMPNNRFLAERTGGTYSTLKVQPAELEDSGVYFCASSPHLGQNTEAFFGQGTRLTVV.

The chain employs TRBV29-1 and TRBJ2-7, with TRBD1 identical over 7 bases. Germline values: CDR1 SQVTM, CDR2 ANQGSEA. This CDR3 comprises 15 residues. The J segment lost 5 bases and the V segment lost 4 bases, leaving 14 bases of the junction unmatched. In DNA form, the CDR3 reads TGCAGCGTTGTTGATCGACAGGGTGTTTGGGACGAGCAGTACTTC. Translating it yields CSVVDRQGVWDEQYF.

The chain joins TRBV15 to TRBJ1-2; D not certain. The CDR3 contains 13 residues. Trimming removed 0 bases at V and 8 bases at J, with 10 bases between. Germline assignment: CDR1 LNHNV and CDR2 YYDKDF (reference sequence). CDR3 residues: CATSREGRKGYTF. The CDR3 bases are TGTGCCACCAGCAGAGAGGGGAGGAAGGGCTACACCTTC.

The chain employs TRBV6-5 and TRBJ1-2, with D unresolved. The germline V gene has CDR1 MNHEY and CDR2 SVGAGI. This CDR3 has 13 amino acids. Trimming cost V 5 bases and J 4 bases, with 11 bases left between them. CDR3 loop: CASSPDTLYGYTF. Written as DNA, the CDR3 is TGTGCCAGCAGTCCTGACACCCTCTATGGCTACACCTTC.

This clone was counted once. The chain is built from TRBV10-3 and TRBJ1-6; 10 bases map to TRBD1. This CDR3 is built from 13 residues. J was trimmed by 7 bases and V by 10 bases; bases with no gene match: 4. Per germline, CDR1 ENHRY and CDR2 SYGVKD. The CDR3 spells CATGTGENSPLHF. The DNA of the CDR3 is TGTGCCACCGGGACAGGGGAGAATTCACCCCTCCACTTT.

This rearrangement joins TRBV5-5 to TRBJ1-4; D gene unclear. The germline gives CDR1 SGHKS, CDR2 YYEKEE (reference sequence). V shed 0 bases and J shed 0 bases, with 18 bases lying between them. The CDR3 is 19 amino acids. The CDR3 spells CASSLGAVPLRATNEKLFF. In nucleotides, the CDR3 is TGTGCCAGCAGCTTGGGTGCCGTGCCGCTTAGAGCAACTAATGAAAAACTGTTTTTT.

V and J are TRBV5-1 and TRBJ1-6; TRBD1 agrees at 7 bases. The CDR3 sequence is 16 residues long. CDR1 and CDR2 from the germline V gene are SGHRS and YFSETQ. V was clipped by 0 bases and J by 6 bases; unmatched bases: 6. The CDR3 protein is CASSLDSNRGNSPLHF. Written as DNA, the CDR3 is TGCGCCAGCAGCTTGGACTCTAACAGGGGTAATTCACCCCTCCACTTT. The variable domain in full, completed from reference TRBV5-1 and TRBJ1-6, reads KAGVTQTPRYLIKTRGQQVTLSCSPISGHRSVSWYQQTPGQGLQFLFEYFSETQRNKGNFPGRFSGRQFSNSRSEMNVSTLELGDSALYLCASSLDSNRGNSPLHFGNGTRLTVT.

V is TRBV11-2 and J is TRBJ2-1, with D hard to call. Germline CDR1 reads SGHAT; CDR2 reads FQNNGV. This CDR3 region has 11 residues. The germline V and J ends were trimmed by 5 bases and 6 bases, with 5 bases remaining between them. CDR3 sequence (DNA): TGTGCCAGCAGCGGTAGCAATGAGCAGTTCTTC. Translation gives CASSGSNEQFF.

This clone was recorded once. The chain's CDR3 is CASSQEFGAGSTDTQYF. The CDR3 coding sequence is TGCGCCAGCAGCCAAGAGTTTGGAGCGGGGAGCACAGATACGCAGTATTTT. This chain connects TRBV4-1 to TRBJ2-3; 7 bases align to TRBD2. The V segment lost 0 bases and the J segment 0 bases; nucleotides outside the gene matches: 6. The germline gives CDR1 MGHRA, CDR2 YSYEKL. The CDR3 has 17 residues.